The sequence of this T cell receptor beta chain was determined in a study of HIV-infected patients and healthy controls. Germline CDR1 ENHRY, CDR2 SYGVKD. This CDR3 is built from 16 residues. Trimming removed 4 bases at V and 0 bases at J, with 14 bases between. Ten or more counts support this clonotype. TCRdb re-called the 5' RACE reads with MiXCR, one entry per CDR3 protein. The sample includes tens of thousands of distinct CDR3 sequences, under 25% of them seen just once. The source is a human donor in good health. Sequencing used CD4+ T cells from blood. The chain is built from TRBV10-3 and TRBJ2-3; D is perhaps TRBD1 (5 bases). Written as DNA, the CDR3 is TGTGCCATCAGTGCGATCAGGGCATCAAGCACAGATACGCAGTATTTT. Translation: CAISAIRASSTDTQYF.